The following is a T cell receptor (beta chain) sequence with its context. Its target is not known. V was clipped by 4 bases and J by 1 base; unmatched bases: 16. The CDR3 covers 19 residues. CDR1 is SGHAT and CDR2 is FQNNGV in the germline V gene. The data originate from a study of post-analysis software for immune sequencing data. Unique molecular identifiers tagged the TCR beta cDNA libraries. TCRdb called the PCR reads again in MiXCR, with one record for every CDR3 protein. Of hundreds of thousands of distinct CDR3 sequences in the sample, around 60% were seen once. Findings of the study overall: A handful of TRBV segments were significantly more frequent in patients than in controls. TRBV5-6, TRBV5-1 and TRBV20-1 were among these segments. People with multiple sclerosis had a significantly lower normalized Chao1 diversity than controls did.

The sample comprised blood. V usage is TRBV11-2 and J usage is TRBJ2-3; 8 bases line up with TRBD2. The receptor comes from a girl aged 2 to 10 with multiple sclerosis. The CDR3 reads CASSSYSGGPGGRTDTQYF. DNA for the CDR3: TGTGCCAGCAGCTCGTATTCGGGTGGTCCGGGGGGGCGCACAGATACGCAGTATTTT. Together with reference TRBV11-2 and TRBJ2-3, the CDR3 gives the full variable domain: EAGVAQSPRYKIIEKRQSVAFWCNPISGHATLYWYQQILGQGPKLLIQFQNNGVVDDSQLPKDRFSAERLKGVDSTLKIQPAKLEDSAVYLCASSSYSGGPGGRTDTQYFGPGTRLTVL.